The rows below give T cell receptor beta chains drawn from one sample of a study of Tregs in tolerant kidney transplant recipients. Repertoires were generated with immunoSEQ multiplex PCR, while TCRdb's copy carries only in-frame clones and drops some. The data show hundreds of thousands of clones, more than 65% seen once. Source material: CD4+ T cells from blood. The source of these receptors is a human donor in good health. The CDR3 runs from the conserved cysteine through the conserved F or W. The D gene is left open where the match is weak. Some rows have no size entry. The others give once, few or many, or a class for an expanded clone.

d_gene,v_gene,abundance,j_gene,CDR3aa,CDR3nt
.,TRBV7-7,.,TRBJ1-3,CASSPGSGNTIYF,TGTGCTAGCAGCCCCGGCTCTGGAAACACCATATATTTT
.,TRBV4-2,.,TRBJ2-7,CASSQEGPRRGAPYEQYF,TGTGCCAGCAGCCAAGAGGGCCCTCGCCGGGGAGCCCCCTACGAGCAGTACTTC
.,TRBV5-6,.,TRBJ2-6,CASSLRDVAGANVLTF,TGTGCCAGCAGCCTCCGCGACGTGGCTGGGGCCAACGTCCTGACTTTC
TRBD1,TRBV25-1,.,TRBJ2-7,CASRQGEKYEQYF,TGTGCCAGCAGACAGGGGGAAAAGTACGAGCAGTACTTC
TRBD2,TRBV10-3,.,TRBJ2-1,CAISDLAGGPNEQFF,TGTGCCATCAGTGACCTAGCGGGAGGGCCTAATGAGCAGTTCTTC
.,TRBV29-1,.,TRBJ1-2,CSVLLSGGYTF,TGCAGCGTTCTTCTCTCGGGGGGCTACACCTTC
TRBD2,TRBV7-2,.,TRBJ2-5,CASSSWARREQYF,TGTGCCAGCAGCAGTTGGGCCCGGCGGGAGCAGTACTTC
.,TRBV5-1,.,TRBJ1-1,CASRESTEAFF,TGCGCCAGCCGGGAAAGCACTGAAGCTTTCTTT
.,TRBV30,.,TRBJ1-2,CAWIAPPGGYGYTF,TGTGCCTGGATAGCACCCCCCGGTGGCTATGGCTACACCTTC
TRBD2,TRBV9,.,TRBJ2-7,CASSVGTGGSSGDYEQYF,TGTGCCAGCAGCGTAGGGACTGGCGGGAGTAGCGGAGATTACGAGCAGTACTTC
TRBD1,TRBV7-8,.,TRBJ1-1,CASSSRQGASAEAFF,TGTGCCAGCAGCTCAAGACAGGGGGCGTCGGCTGAAGCTTTCTTT
.,TRBV10-3,.,TRBJ1-6,CAISELGPRSPLHF,TGTGCCATCAGTGAGTTGGGACCGAGATCACCCCTCCACTTT
.,TRBV7-2,.,TRBJ1-1,CASSLGPLNTEAFF,TGTGCCAGCAGCTTAGGCCCCCTGAACACTGAAGCTTTCTTT
TRBD2,TRBV7-6,.,TRBJ2-2,CASSLPPAGTYTGELFF,TGTGCCAGCAGCTTACCCCCAGCGGGAACTTACACCGGGGAGCTGTTTTTT
.,TRBV6-1,.,TRBJ1-2,CARSDQGIGGYTF,TGTGCCCGCAGTGACCAGGGGATAGGGGGCTACACCTTC
.,TRBV7-9,.,TRBJ1-2,CASSLDSRDGYTF,TGTGCCAGCAGCTTAGATTCGCGAGATGGCTACACCTTC
.,TRBV21-1,once,TRBJ1-3,CASSKNRVGGNTIYF,TGTGCCAGCAGCAAGAACAGGGTGGGTGGAAACACCATATATTTT
TRBD1,TRBV7-8,.,TRBJ1-2,CASSSIQGAGYGYTF,TGTGCCAGCAGCTCAATACAGGGGGCAGGCTATGGCTACACCTTC
TRBD1,TRBV10-1,.,TRBJ1-2,CASSEETGYGYTF,TGCGCCAGCAGTGAGGAGACAGGGTATGGCTACACCTTC
.,TRBV7-9,.,TRBJ1-2,CASSFFGGYTF,TGTGCCAGCAGCTTCTTCGGGGGCTACACCTTC
TRBD1,TRBV5-1,.,TRBJ1-3,CASSMTGPSSGNTIYF,TGCGCCAGCAGCATGACAGGGCCGAGCTCTGGAAACACCATATATTTT
.,TRBV2,.,TRBJ2-1,CAGGGLGDEQFF,TGTGCCGGAGGGGGTTTGGGTGATGAGCAGTTCTTC
.,TRBV7-3,.,TRBJ2-3,CASSLKLGRADTQYF,TGTGCCAGCAGCTTAAAGCTAGGCAGAGCAGATACGCAGTATTTT
.,TRBV5-1,.,TRBJ2-5,CASSLGDKLGETQYF,TGCGCCAGCAGCTTGGGAGACAAGCTGGGGGAGACCCAGTACTTC
.,TRBV5-1,.,TRBJ1-3,CASSQGGAAGNTIYF,TGCGCCAGCAGCCAGGGAGGGGCCGCTGGAAACACCATATATTTT
TRBD1,TRBV19,.,TRBJ2-7,CASSATGTGGYEQYF,TGTGCCAGTAGTGCAACCGGGACAGGGGGCTACGAGCAGTACTTC
TRBD2,TRBV7-6,.,TRBJ2-5,CASSGGSGDLIETQYF,TGTGCCAGCAGCGGGGGTAGCGGGGATCTCATAGAGACCCAGTACTTC
.,TRBV5-6,.,TRBJ2-5,CASSQGRTRGSQETQYF,TGTGCCAGCAGCCAGGGAAGGACCAGGGGAAGTCAAGAGACCCAGTACTTC
.,TRBV6-1,.,TRBJ1-5,CASSEGYNQPQHF,TGTGCCAGCAGTGAGGGCTACAATCAGCCCCAGCATTTT
.,TRBV11-2,.,TRBJ2-7,CASSLALATYEQYF,TGTGCCAGCAGCTTAGCCCTGGCAACCTACGAGCAGTACTTC
.,TRBV5-1,once,TRBJ2-7,CASSLDTESEQYF,TGCGCCAGCAGCTTGGATACAGAGTCCGAGCAGTACTTC
TRBD2,TRBV2,once,TRBJ2-5,CASRNSGRSETQYF,TGTGCCAGCAGGAACAGCGGGAGAAGCGAGACCCAGTACTTC
TRBD1,TRBV11-2,.,TRBJ2-7,CASSQTTGGNEQYF,TGTGCCAGCAGCCAGACGACAGGGGGCAACGAGCAGTACTTC
TRBD2,TRBV19,.,TRBJ2-1,CASSRLAGGPYNEQFF,TGTGCCAGTAGCCGACTAGCGGGGGGCCCCTACAATGAGCAGTTCTTC
.,TRBV5-1,.,TRBJ2-7,CASSLGSAFTYEQYF,TGCGCCAGCAGCTTGGGGTCGGCCTTTACCTACGAGCAGTACTTC
.,TRBV5-1,few,TRBJ2-1,CASSLGGHGNNEQFF,TGCGCCAGCAGCTTGGGGGGGCACGGTAACAATGAGCAGTTCTTC
.,TRBV5-8,.,TRBJ2-1,CASSFSGASEQFF,TGTGCCAGCAGCTTTTCGGGGGCTAGTGAGCAGTTCTTC
.,TRBV19,.,TRBJ2-7,CASSPRALTYEQYF,TGTGCCAGTAGCCCCCGGGCGTTAACCTACGAGCAGTACTTC
.,TRBV6-5,.,TRBJ1-2,CASSSGRSPYGYTF,TGTGCCAGCAGTTCCGGACGGAGCCCCTATGGCTACACCTTC
.,TRBV5-1,.,TRBJ2-3,CASSLFADTQYF,TGCGCCAGCAGCTTGTTTGCAGATACGCAGTATTTT
.,TRBV18,.,TRBJ1-1,CASSPNTQNTEAFF,TGTGCCAGCTCACCAAACACGCAGAACACTGAAGCTTTCTTT
.,TRBV5-1,.,TRBJ1-4,CASSLRGGAPNEKLFF,TGCGCCAGCAGCTTGAGGGGAGGGGCTCCTAATGAAAAACTGTTTTTT
.,TRBV5-4,.,TRBJ2-2,CASSLDSGELFF,TGTGCCAGCAGCTTGGATTCCGGGGAGCTGTTTTTT
.,TRBV7-3,.,TRBJ1-1,CASSLRAGENTEAFF,TGTGCCAGCAGCTTAAGGGCAGGGGAGAACACTGAAGCTTTCTTT
.,TRBV5-1,.,TRBJ1-4,CASSSQGANEKLFF,TGCGCCAGCAGCTCACAGGGCGCTAATGAAAAACTGTTTTTT
TRBD1,TRBV2,.,TRBJ1-1,CASEPQGATEAFF,TGTGCCAGCGAACCACAGGGGGCCACTGAAGCTTTCTTT
TRBD1,TRBV4-1,few,TRBJ1-1,CASSHLTGATEAFF,TGCGCCAGCAGCCACCTGACAGGGGCCACTGAAGCTTTCTTT
TRBD1,TRBV6-5,.,TRBJ1-4,CASSYDRGEKLFF,TGTGCCAGCAGTTACGACAGGGGTGAAAAACTGTTTTTT
.,TRBV5-1,.,TRBJ1-3,CASSLGVSDLGNTIYF,TGCGCCAGCAGCTTGGGGGTCTCGGACCTTGGAAACACCATATATTTT
.,TRBV5-1,.,TRBJ1-4,CASRQGLRNEKLFF,TGCGCCAGCAGGCAGGGACTGCGTAATGAAAAACTGTTTTTT